These 25 T cell receptor beta chains share one sample of origin, sequenced in a study of blood T cell repertoires in COVID-19. TCRdb's copy holds only in-frame clones and misses some; the assay was immunoSEQ multiplex PCR. The data contain around 150,000 clones, roughly 82% of them singletons. Source material: peripheral blood. These receptors were collected from a woman aged 45-65 years in a cohort sampled during active or convalescent COVID-19.

This clone has only one observation. The chain employs TRBV5-4 and TRBJ2-5; 13 bases are a match to TRBD2. Germline CDR1 and CDR2: SGHNT and YYREEE (reference sequence). V dropped 4 bases and J dropped 3; count of bases not matched to a gene: 12. The CDR3 contains 18 residues. For the CDR3, the DNA is TGTGCCAGCAGCCCGGAACTAGCGGGGGGGCCGGAAAAAGAGACCCAGTACTTC. The encoded protein is CASSPELAGGPEKETQYF.

This rearrangement joins TRBV3-1 (or the pseudogene TRBV3-2) to TRBJ2-3; a possible D gene is TRBD1 (7 bases). V lost 4 bases to trimming and J lost 3 bases, with 8 bases between them. From germline, CDR1 is LGHDT and CDR2 YNNKEL (reference sequence). The CDR3 sequence is 13 residues long. The CDR3 sequence is CASSPGGTDTQYF. CDR3 bases: TGTGCCAGCAGCCCAGGGGGGACAGATACGCAGTATTTT.

This rearrangement joins TRBV24-1 to TRBJ2-5; D gene ambiguous. Deletions cut 5 bases from V and 2 bases from J, with 2 bases between. CDR1 and CDR2 from the germline V gene are KGHDR and SFDVKD. This CDR3 comprises 11 residues. CDR3 region: CATSAQETQYF. Here the CDR3 DNA reads TGTGCCACCAGTGCGCAAGAGACCCAGTACTTC.

This rearrangement joins TRBV3-1 (or the pseudogene TRBV3-2) to TRBJ1-4; D is possibly TRBD1 (5 bases). Trimming stripped 4 bases from V and 7 bases from J, with 13 bases between. The V gene's germline CDR1 is LGHDT and CDR2 YNNKEL (reference sequence). The CDR3 is 14 amino acids. The CDR3 bases are TGTGCCAGCAGCCGTGCGGGGGGGACTGAAAAACTGTTTTTT. Amino acids: CASSRAGGTEKLFF.

CDR3 sequence (DNA): TGTGCCAGCAGGCCCTTCAGAGGGAGCAATCAGCCCCAGCATTTT. Encoded protein: CASRPFRGSNQPQHF. V is TRBV27 and J is TRBJ1-5; D unclear. Between the trimmed V and J ends, which lost 6 bases and 1 base, there was a span of 13 bases. CDR3 size: 15 residues. Germline V gene sequence: CDR1 MNHEY, CDR2 SMNVEV (reference sequence).

The chain uses TRBV27 and TRBJ2-5; D ambiguous. This CDR3 has 14 amino acids. V gave up 5 bases and J gave up 3 bases, with 13 bases separating them. Looked up from germline, CDR1 is MNHEY and CDR2 is SMNVEV (reference sequence). Written as DNA, the CDR3 is TGTGCCAGCAGTCCCTCGGCTAGAGAAGAGACCCAGTACTTC. Translating it yields CASSPSAREETQYF.

The V call is TRBV12-5, the J call TRBJ1-2, with no clear D. From germline, CDR1 is LGHNT and CDR2 FRNRAP. The V end lost 3 bases, the J end lost 1 base, and 9 bases lay between the germline ends. The CDR3 has 14 residues. CDR3 nucleotides: TGTGCTAGTGGTTTAGAACGGTTTAACTATGGCTACACCTTC. This translates into CASGLERFNYGYTF.

The genes are TRBV19 and TRBJ1-1, with D perhaps matching TRBD1 (5 bases). The ends were cut back, 5 bases at V and 0 bases at J, with 13 bases in the middle. This CDR3 has 15 residues. Germline V lookup: CDR1 LNHDA, CDR2 SQIVND (reference sequence). The CDR3 bases are TGTGCCAGTAGTTTACCCGGGGGTCTGAACACTGAAGCTTTCTTT. This codes for CASSLPGGLNTEAFF.

The V and J genes are TRBV19 and TRBJ2-2, with TRBD2 identical over 9 bases. V trimming: 4 bases; J trimming: 6 bases; junction bases outside the gene matches: 6. The CDR3 length is 15 residues. CDR1 LNHDA and CDR2 SQIVND come from the germline V gene (reference sequence). The CDR3 DNA is TGTGCCAGTAGTACGCCGGGACTAGCATCCGGGGAGCTGTTTTTT. Protein sequence: CASSTPGLASGELFF.

This clone was detected only once. J is TRBJ2-7 and V is TRBV18; D is ambiguous. The V and J ends lost 2 bases and 5 bases respectively, with 4 bases between them. This CDR3 region has 11 residues. Germline V CDR1 and CDR2: KGHSH, LQKENI. This chain's CDR3 is CASSPANEQYF. Written as DNA, the CDR3 is TGTGCCAGCTCACCAGCGAACGAGCAGTACTTC.

The V gene is TRBV4-1, the J gene TRBJ1-1; tentative D call: TRBD1 (6 bases). Trimming cost V 0 bases and J 1 base, with 12 bases left between them. The CDR3 is 16 amino acids. Germline V gene sequence: CDR1 MGHRA, CDR2 YSYEKL. As DNA, the CDR3 is TGCGCCAGCAGCCAAGAGGGGTCCAGGGGGAACACTGAAGCTTTCTTT. Translated: CASSQEGSRGNTEAFF.

This clone was found a few times. The J gene is TRBJ2-1, the V gene TRBV7-8; TRBD2 agrees at 10 bases. V gave up 1 base and J gave up 6 bases; unmatched junction bases: 3. The CDR3 runs 15 residues. Germline lookup yields CDR1 SGHVS and CDR2 FQNEAQ. CDR3 DNA: TGTGCCAGCAGCTTAGGCCTAGCGGGGGTCAATGAGCAGTTCTTC. It codes for CASSLGLAGVNEQFF.

The chain employs TRBV19 and TRBJ1-5; the D gene is possibly TRBD1 (5 bases). The CDR3 length is 13 residues. Trimming shortened V by 4 bases and J by 9 bases, and 13 bases separated the two germline ends. CDR1 and CDR2 (germline): LNHDA, SQIVND (reference sequence). The CDR3 DNA is TGTGCCAGTAGTACACAGGAGCAGACGCCCCAGCATTTT. Amino acid sequence: CASSTQEQTPQHF.

The chain has TRBV11-2 and TRBJ2-5; a possible D gene is TRBD1 (5 bases). CDR1 and CDR2 (germline): SGHAT, FQNNGV. This CDR3 comprises 17 residues. With 1 base removed from V and 2 bases from J, the gap between germline ends came to 17 bases. This CDR3 reads CASSLGPRLGVQETQYF. CDR3 sequence (DNA): TGTGCCAGCAGCTTAGGCCCAAGGTTAGGGGTGCAAGAGACCCAGTACTTC.

This chain uses TRBV5-1 with TRBJ2-7; weak D call: TRBD2 (6 bases). Germline V gene lookup returns CDR1 SGHRS and CDR2 YFSETQ. CDR3 size: 18 residues. The V gene lost 2 bases and the J gene lost 3 bases, with 24 bases spanning the gap. CDR3 nucleotides: TGCGCCAGCAGCTTTTCCGGGCTGACGGGGAGGCTCTACTACGAGCAGTACTTC. As protein: CASSFSGLTGRLYYEQYF.

This clone rates as medium-sized. This rearrangement joins TRBV19 to TRBJ1-1; D call uncertain. The CDR3 length is 11 residues. V was clipped by 8 bases and J by 1 base, with 5 bases between them. CDR1 is LNHDA and CDR2 is SQIVND in the germline V gene (reference sequence). The CDR3 DNA follows: TGTGCCAGTGCAGGGAACACTGAAGCTTTCTTT. Translated: CASAGNTEAFF.

The chain carries TRBV5-4 and TRBJ1-2, with a possible D match to TRBD1 (5 bases). The germline V and J ends were trimmed by 1 base and 2 bases, with 15 bases remaining between them. The CDR3 spans 16 residues. Germline CDR1 SGHNT, CDR2 YYREEE (reference sequence). The CDR3 here is CASSLRGGEGNYGYTF. CDR3 DNA sequence: TGTGCCAGCAGCTTGAGAGGAGGGGAAGGGAACTATGGCTACACCTTC.

The chain uses TRBV5-1 and TRBJ2-1; D gene uncertain. The germline V and J ends were trimmed by 0 bases and 5 bases, with 6 bases remaining between them. Germline lookup yields CDR1 SGHRS and CDR2 YFSETQ. The CDR3 is made up of 13 amino acids. The CDR3 is CASSLDSHNEQFF. As DNA, the CDR3 is TGCGCCAGCAGCTTGGACAGCCACAATGAGCAGTTCTTC.

A single count supports this clone. This chain uses TRBV7-2 with TRBJ2-3; 12 bases map to TRBD2. Germline V gene data show CDR1 as SGHTA and CDR2 as FQGNSA. The CDR3 length is 18 residues. J gave up 6 bases and V 5 bases, and 15 bases lay outside the gene matches. CDR3 residues: CASSPVGASGGARDTQYF. In nucleotides, the CDR3 is TGTGCCAGCAGCCCAGTCGGGGCTAGCGGGGGGGCGCGGGATACGCAGTATTTT.

The rearrangement links TRBV5-1 to TRBJ2-7, with TRBD1 matching over 7 bases. The CDR3 runs to 15 residues. The V segment lost 0 bases and the J segment 7 bases; nucleotides outside the gene matches: 10. CDR1 and CDR2 from the germline V gene are SGHRS and YFSETQ. CDR3 loop: CASSLGGTDLSEQYF. Here the CDR3 DNA reads TGCGCCAGCAGCTTGGGAGGGACAGACCTTTCTGAGCAGTACTTC.

There are a few counts of this clone. The chain combines TRBV27 with TRBJ2-5, with a possible D match to TRBD2 (5 bases). Germline lookup yields CDR1 MNHEY and CDR2 SMNVEV (reference sequence). V was clipped by 3 bases and J by 5 bases, with 16 bases between them. CDR3 length equals 15 residues. CDR3 region: CASSFTEGRPETQYF. The CDR3 DNA reads TGTGCCAGCAGTTTTACAGAGGGAAGGCCGGAGACCCAGTACTTC.

V and J are TRBV5-1 and TRBJ1-6; TRBD1 is a possible D gene (6 bases). In germline, CDR1 is SGHRS, CDR2 YFSETQ. CDR3 length: 17 amino acids. The V end lost 4 bases, the J end lost 7 bases, and 21 bases lay between the germline ends. The CDR3 reads CASSTQTGQRGNSPLHF. The CDR3 DNA is TGCGCCAGCAGCACTCAAACAGGGCAGCGGGGAAATTCACCCCTCCACTTT. Full variable domain (rest looked up from reference TRBV5-1 and TRBJ1-6): KAGVTQTPRYLIKTRGQQVTLSCSPISGHRSVSWYQQTPGQGLQFLFEYFSETQRNKGNFPGRFSGRQFSNSRSEMNVSTLELGDSALYLCASSTQTGQRGNSPLHFGNGTRLTVT.

The chain carries TRBV10-3 and TRBJ1-2; 9 nucleotides agree with TRBD1. V dropped 6 bases and J dropped 3; count of bases not matched to a gene: 11. Germline V gene data show CDR1 as ENHRY and CDR2 as SYGVKD. This CDR3 spans 16 amino acids. The chain's CDR3 is CAISPGQGYEDYGYTF. CDR3 sequence (DNA): TGTGCCATCAGCCCAGGACAGGGGTATGAGGACTATGGCTACACCTTC.

The chain uses TRBV11-2 and TRBJ2-1; possible D gene TRBD2, 5 bases. CDR1 is SGHAT, CDR2 FQNNGV, per germline. CDR3 length: 15 residues. Trimming took 5 bases from V and 4 from J, leaving 15 bases between them. The CDR3 protein is CASSTSRGFYNEQFF. CDR3 DNA: TGTGCCAGCAGCACCTCCCGAGGGTTTTACAATGAGCAGTTCTTC.

CDR3 nucleotides: TGTGCCACCAGTGACGTGGACAGGGGGCTGGTGAATGAGCAGTTCTTC. Protein sequence: CATSDVDRGLVNEQFF. The rearrangement joins TRBV24-1 to TRBJ2-1, with TRBD1 matching 11 bases. This CDR3 is built from 16 residues. The V segment lost 4 bases and the J segment 7 bases; nucleotides outside the gene matches: 8. Germline values: CDR1 KGHDR, CDR2 SFDVKD.